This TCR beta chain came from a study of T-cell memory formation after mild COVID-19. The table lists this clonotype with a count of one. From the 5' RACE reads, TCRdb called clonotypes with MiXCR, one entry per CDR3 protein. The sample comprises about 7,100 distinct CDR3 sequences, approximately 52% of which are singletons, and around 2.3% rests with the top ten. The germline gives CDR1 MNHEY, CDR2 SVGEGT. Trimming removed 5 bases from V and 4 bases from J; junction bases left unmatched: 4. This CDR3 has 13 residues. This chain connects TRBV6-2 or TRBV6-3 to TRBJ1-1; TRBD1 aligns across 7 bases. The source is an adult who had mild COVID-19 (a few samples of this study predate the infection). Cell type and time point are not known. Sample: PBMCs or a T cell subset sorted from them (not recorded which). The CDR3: CASSERTGTEAFF. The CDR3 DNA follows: TGTGCCAGCAGTGAGAGGACAGGCACTGAAGCTTTCTTT.